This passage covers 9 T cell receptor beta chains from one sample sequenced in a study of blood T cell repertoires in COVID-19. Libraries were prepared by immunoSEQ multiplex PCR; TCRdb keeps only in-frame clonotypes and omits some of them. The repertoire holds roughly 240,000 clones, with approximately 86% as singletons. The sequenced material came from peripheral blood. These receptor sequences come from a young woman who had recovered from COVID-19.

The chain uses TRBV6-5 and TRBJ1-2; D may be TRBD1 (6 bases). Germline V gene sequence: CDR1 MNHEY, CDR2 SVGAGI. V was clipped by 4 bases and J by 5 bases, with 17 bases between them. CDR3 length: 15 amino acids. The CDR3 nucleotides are TGTGCCAGCAGTTTCGCCGCCGGGACACATTATGGCTACACCTTC. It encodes CASSFAAGTHYGYTF.

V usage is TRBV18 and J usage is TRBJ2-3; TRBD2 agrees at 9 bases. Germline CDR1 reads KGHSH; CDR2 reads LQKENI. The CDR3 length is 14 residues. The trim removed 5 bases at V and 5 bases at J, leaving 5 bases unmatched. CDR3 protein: CASSVAGVGDTQYF. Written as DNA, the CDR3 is TGTGCCAGCTCAGTAGCGGGGGTTGGAGATACGCAGTATTTT.

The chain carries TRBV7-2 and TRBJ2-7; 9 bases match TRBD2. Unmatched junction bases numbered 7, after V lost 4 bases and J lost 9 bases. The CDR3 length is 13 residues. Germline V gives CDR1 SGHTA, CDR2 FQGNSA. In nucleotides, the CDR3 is TGTGCCAGCAGCTCGGGACTAGCAACTGGGCAGTACTTC. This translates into CASSSGLATGQYF.

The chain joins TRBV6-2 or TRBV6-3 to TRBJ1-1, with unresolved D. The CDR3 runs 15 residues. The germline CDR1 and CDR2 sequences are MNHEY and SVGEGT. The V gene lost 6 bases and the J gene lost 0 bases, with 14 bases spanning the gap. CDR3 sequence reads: CASSNSNSMNTEAFF. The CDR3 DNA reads TGTGCCAGCAGCAACAGCAATTCTATGAACACTGAAGCTTTCTTT.

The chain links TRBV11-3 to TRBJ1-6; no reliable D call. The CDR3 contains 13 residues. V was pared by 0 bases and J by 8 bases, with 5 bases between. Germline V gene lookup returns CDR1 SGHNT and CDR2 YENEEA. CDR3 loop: CASSLDSDSPLHF. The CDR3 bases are TGTGCCAGCAGCTTAGATTCGGATTCACCCCTCCACTTT.

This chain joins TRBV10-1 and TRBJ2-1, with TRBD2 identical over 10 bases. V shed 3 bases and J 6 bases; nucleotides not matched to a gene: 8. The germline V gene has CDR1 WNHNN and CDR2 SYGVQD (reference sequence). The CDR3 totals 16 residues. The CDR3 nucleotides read TGCGCCAGCAGTGACCCCGGACTAGCGGAGCCCAATGAGCAGTTCTTC. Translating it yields CASSDPGLAEPNEQFF.

CDR3 sequence: CASRRLNTEAFF. For the CDR3, the DNA is TGTGCCAGCCGGAGGCTGAACACTGAAGCTTTCTTT. The V call is TRBV27, the J call TRBJ1-1; the D is unclear. Germline V gene lookup returns CDR1 MNHEY and CDR2 SMNVEV (reference sequence). CDR3 size: 12 residues. Trimming pared 8 bases from V and 0 bases from J, leaving 7 bases between.

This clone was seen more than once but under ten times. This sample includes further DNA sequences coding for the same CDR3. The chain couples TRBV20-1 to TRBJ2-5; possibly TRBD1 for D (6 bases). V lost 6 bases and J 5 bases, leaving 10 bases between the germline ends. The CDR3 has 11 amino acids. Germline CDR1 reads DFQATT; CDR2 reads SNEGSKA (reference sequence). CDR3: CSAGQGETQYF. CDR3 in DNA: TGCAGTGCAGGGCAGGGGGAGACCCAGTACTTC.

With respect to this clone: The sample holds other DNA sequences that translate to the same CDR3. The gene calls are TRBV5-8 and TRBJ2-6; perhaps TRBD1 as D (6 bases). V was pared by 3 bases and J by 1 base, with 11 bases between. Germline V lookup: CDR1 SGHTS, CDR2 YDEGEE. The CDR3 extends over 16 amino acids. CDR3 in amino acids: CASSSYRVSGANVLTF. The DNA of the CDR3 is TGTGCCAGCAGCTCTTACAGGGTTTCTGGGGCCAACGTCCTGACTTTC.